The 20 T cell receptor beta chains listed next were all sequenced from one sample in a study of T cell responses to AZD1222 COVID-19 vaccine. The table came from immunoSEQ multiplex PCR; TCRdb's copy has only in-frame clones and leaves some out. The sample has approximately 180,000 clones; 90% are singletons. Specimen: peripheral blood, collected on day 0 of AZD1222 vaccination. The receptors were sampled from an adult in good health.

The V and J genes are TRBV27 and TRBJ2-7; perhaps D is TRBD1 or TRBD2 (5 bases each). Trimming pared 4 bases from V and 4 bases from J, leaving 14 bases between. CDR1 and CDR2 from the germline V gene are MNHEY and SMNVEV (reference sequence). This CDR3 comprises 14 residues. CDR3 amino acids: CASSSEGREYEQYF. In DNA form, the CDR3 reads TGTGCCAGCAGTTCCGAGGGGCGCGAGTACGAGCAGTACTTC.

V is TRBV7-2 and J is TRBJ1-2; 10 bases align to TRBD1. The CDR3 sequence is 16 residues long. V trimming: 4 bases; J trimming: 7 bases; junction bases outside the gene matches: 12. Germline V CDR1 and CDR2: SGHTA, FQGNSA. The CDR3 DNA sequence: TGTGCCAGCAGCTCGACAGGGGGCCAAACTCCCTCTGGCTACACCTTC. Its translation is CASSSTGGQTPSGYTF. Together with reference TRBV7-2 and TRBJ1-2, the CDR3 gives the full variable domain: GAGVSQSPSNKVTEKGKDVELRCDPISGHTALYWYRQSLGQGLEFLIYFQGNSAPDKSGLPSDRFSAERTGGSVSTLTIQRTQQEDSAVYLCASSSTGGQTPSGYTFGSGTRLTVV.

The J gene is TRBJ1-4, the V gene TRBV6-6, with D possibly matching TRBD1 (5 bases). The germline V gene has CDR1 MNHNY and CDR2 SVGAGI (reference sequence). V was cut by 2 bases and J by 8 bases, with 15 bases left in between. This CDR3 comprises 15 residues. The CDR3 is CASSYPEEEGEKLFF. CDR3 coding DNA: TGTGCCAGCAGTTACCCCGAGGAGGAGGGGGAAAAACTGTTTTTT.

The chain has TRBV15 and TRBJ1-2; 7 bases fit TRBD1. The V gene's germline CDR1 is LNHNV and CDR2 YYDKDF (reference sequence). CDR3 size: 14 residues. The trim removed 3 bases at V and 5 bases at J, leaving 6 bases unmatched. CDR3 in DNA: TGTGCCACCAGCAGCAGACAGGGAGAATATGGCTACACCTTC. Translation gives CATSSRQGEYGYTF.

This clone was seen only once. V gene TRBV7-3 combines with J gene TRBJ2-2; a possible D gene is TRBD2 (6 bases). Germline CDR1 SGHTA, CDR2 FQGTGA. V shed 7 bases and J shed 2 bases, with 14 bases lying between them. The length of the CDR3 is 15 residues. The CDR3 loop is CASTFVGTNTGELFF. For the CDR3, the DNA is TGTGCCAGCACCTTTGTAGGGACTAACACCGGGGAGCTGTTTTTT.

The chain employs TRBV5-6 and TRBJ2-5; D remains unclear. Germline V gene data show CDR1 as SGHDT and CDR2 as YYEEEE. The CDR3 extends over 15 amino acids. Trimming removed 2 bases from V and 4 bases from J, with 15 bases in between. CDR3 in amino acids: CASSFRTAMSETQYF. The CDR3 DNA reads as TGTGCCAGCAGCTTCCGGACGGCTATGTCAGAGACCCAGTACTTC.

The rearrangement links TRBV2 to TRBJ2-3; 9 bases map to TRBD2. CDR3 length: 15 amino acids. CDR1 is SNHLY, CDR2 FYNNEI, per germline. The V gene end was trimmed by 6 bases and the J gene end by 0 bases; junction bases not matched to a gene: 4. CDR3 region: CASSASGDSTDTQYF. The CDR3 DNA reads as TGTGCCAGCAGCGCTAGCGGGGATAGCACAGATACGCAGTATTTT. The complete variable domain, with remaining parts taken from reference TRBV2 and TRBJ2-3, reads EPEVTQTPSHQVTQMGQEVILRCVPISNHLYFYWYRQILGQKVEFLVSFYNNEISEKSEIFDDQFSVERPDGSNFTLKIRSTKLEDSAMYFCASSASGDSTDTQYFGPGTRLTVL.

This clone was found once. The chain uses TRBV10-3 and TRBJ2-2; maybe TRBD1 (5 bases). From germline, CDR1 is ENHRY and CDR2 SYGVKD. V was cut by 2 bases and J by 4 bases, with 14 bases left in between. CDR3 size: 16 residues. CDR3 loop: CAISESGAGATGELFF. The CDR3 DNA sequence: TGTGCCATCAGTGAGAGTGGGGCAGGTGCCACCGGGGAGCTGTTTTTT.

This rearrangement joins TRBV5-1 to TRBJ1-3; D unresolved. CDR1 SGHRS and CDR2 YFSETQ come from the germline V gene. V lost 4 bases, J lost 8 bases, and 7 bases lay in between. The CDR3 is 11 amino acids. CDR3 sequence reads: CASSPGDTIYF. Written as DNA, the CDR3 is TGCGCCAGCAGCCCCGGGGACACCATATATTTT.

The V call is TRBV7-2, the J call TRBJ1-6; D is uncertain. The CDR3 runs to 15 residues. From germline, CDR1 is SGHTA and CDR2 FQGNSA. With 1 base removed from V and 7 bases from J, the gap between germline ends came to 11 bases. This chain's CDR3 is CASSLGLSMNSPLHF. DNA for the CDR3: TGTGCCAGCAGCTTAGGTCTCTCCATGAATTCACCCCTCCACTTT. The full variable domain, its missing parts supplied by reference TRBV7-2 and TRBJ1-6, is GAGVSQSPSNKVTEKGKDVELRCDPISGHTALYWYRQSLGQGLEFLIYFQGNSAPDKSGLPSDRFSAERTGGSVSTLTIQRTQQEDSAVYLCASSLGLSMNSPLHFGNGTRLTVT.

This chain links TRBV24-1 with TRBJ1-2; no definite D call. This CDR3 spans 15 amino acids. V was shortened by 5 bases and J by 2 bases, with 14 bases between the two germline ends. Germline V gives CDR1 KGHDR, CDR2 SFDVKD. CDR3 in amino acids: CATSASDLGNYGYTF. CDR3 nucleotides: TGTGCCACCAGTGCGTCGGACCTGGGGAACTATGGCTACACCTTC.

V gene TRBV19 combines with J gene TRBJ2-1; the D gene is possibly TRBD1 (6 bases). Germline V gives CDR1 LNHDA, CDR2 SQIVND (reference sequence). The CDR3 contains 17 residues. V lost 3 bases and J 0 bases, leaving 15 bases between the germline ends. In DNA form, the CDR3 reads TGTGCCAGTAGTATGGGGCGGCAGGGGACCTCCTACAATGAGCAGTTCTTC. It yields the protein CASSMGRQGTSYNEQFF.

V and J are TRBV6-5 and TRBJ1-2; no definite D call. V was clipped by 5 bases and J by 4 bases, with 14 bases between them. The length of the CDR3 is 14 residues. Germline CDR1 and CDR2: MNHEY and SVGAGI. In DNA form, the CDR3 reads TGTGCCAGCAGTAGGGAGGGTTCGCTCTATGGCTACACCTTC. Translating it yields CASSREGSLYGYTF.

This rearrangement joins TRBV30 to TRBJ2-7; 9 nucleotides line up with TRBD2. CDR1 GTSNPN and CDR2 SVGIG come from the germline V gene (reference sequence). J lost 6 bases, V lost 2 bases, and 5 bases had no gene match. This CDR3 has 13 amino acids. In DNA form, the CDR3 reads TGTGCCTGGAGTCGCGGGGGGGGAAGCGAGCAGTACTTC. Translating gives CAWSRGGGSEQYF.

This rearrangement joins TRBV10-2 to TRBJ1-3; D gene ambiguous. This CDR3 has 15 amino acids. CDR1 and CDR2 from the germline V gene are WSHSY and SAAADI. The V end lost 4 bases, the J end lost 0 bases, and 10 bases lay between the germline ends. CDR3 loop: CASSGDNLSGNTIYF. Here the CDR3 DNA reads TGCGCCAGCAGTGGTGACAATCTCTCTGGAAACACCATATATTTT.

This clone appeared once. This chain links TRBV4-1 with TRBJ2-1, with TRBD1 matching over 9 bases. The J segment lost 4 bases and the V segment lost 6 bases, leaving 7 bases of the junction unmatched. This CDR3 is built from 15 residues. Germline CDR1 MGHRA, CDR2 YSYEKL. The CDR3 sequence: CASSRGQGPYNEQFF. The CDR3 DNA sequence: TGCGCCAGCAGTCGGGGACAGGGACCTTACAATGAGCAGTTCTTC.

The chain employs TRBV3-1 (or the pseudogene TRBV3-2) and TRBJ1-3; no reliable D call. Germline V lookup: CDR1 LGHDT, CDR2 YNNKEL (reference sequence). The V end was cut by 1 base, the J end by 3 bases, with 7 bases between. The CDR3 sequence is 14 residues long. The CDR3 loop reads CASSQGAVGNTIYF. The DNA of the CDR3 is TGTGCCAGCAGCCAAGGGGCCGTTGGAAACACCATATATTTT.

The J gene is TRBJ1-6, the V gene TRBV28; maybe TRBD1 (6 bases). This CDR3 spans 15 amino acids. Germline-derived CDR1 and CDR2 are MDHEN and SYDVKM. V gave up 6 bases and J gave up 8 bases, with 17 bases separating them. The CDR3 sequence is CASSPGGGRYSPLHF. CDR3 nucleotide sequence: TGTGCCAGCAGCCCCGGCGGGGGGCGATATTCACCCCTCCACTTT.

The chain employs TRBV5-1 and TRBJ1-1; no firm D call. V was pared by 4 bases and J by 6 bases, with 13 bases between. Germline-derived CDR1 and CDR2 are SGHRS and YFSETQ. This CDR3 comprises 13 residues. In DNA, the CDR3 is TGCGCCAGCAGCCGGGATGGGTCGCCTGAAGCTTTCTTT. Protein sequence: CASSRDGSPEAFF. Complete variable domain (other parts from reference TRBV5-1 and TRBJ1-1): KAGVTQTPRYLIKTRGQQVTLSCSPISGHRSVSWYQQTPGQGLQFLFEYFSETQRNKGNFPGRFSGRQFSNSRSEMNVSTLELGDSALYLCASSRDGSPEAFFGQGTRLTVV.

The CDR3 DNA reads TGTGCCAGCAGTTTATCCCCCGGGGAGCTGTTTTTT. Translating it yields CASSLSPGELFF. This sequence joins TRBV28 and TRBJ2-2; D uncertain. The ends were cut back, 1 base at V and 6 bases at J, with 3 bases in the middle. The germline CDR1 and CDR2 sequences are MDHEN and SYDVKM. This CDR3 is built from 12 residues.